Below, 18 T cell receptor beta chains from the same sample are listed, as sequenced in a study of shared clonotypes between healthy human individuals (dated by TCRdb to 2020 to 2022). Libraries were constructed by the immunoSEQ multiplex PCR assay. The table was pulled from immuneACCESS by TCRdb, which kept in-frame rearrangements only. Such tables lose some clones; where checked, under half of the loss comes from unresolved V genes, and the rest has no known cause. Across this sample there are over a million clones, with more than 75% seen only once. The biggest ten clones account for roughly 0.62% of the sample. Material: memory CD4+ T cells from PBMCs. The cell subset or site tag for this specimen amounts to: CD45RA-negative fraction. Receptors were obtained from a man in his late teens or twenties in good health. Some clones in this sample may be carry-over from other donors' samples.

The chain links TRBV10-3 to TRBJ1-1; no reliable D call. The germline gives CDR1 ENHRY, CDR2 SYGVKD. V lost 5 bases and J lost 1, with 8 bases in between. CDR3 size: 13 residues. The CDR3 loop is CAISLGSNTEAFF. CDR3 sequence (DNA): TGTGCCATCAGTTTAGGGTCGAACACTGAAGCTTTCTTT.

This clone was recorded at least ten times. The genes are TRBV28 and TRBJ1-2; D not resolved. V was cut by 3 bases and J by 4 bases, with 9 bases left in between. The CDR3 is 13 amino acids. Germline lookup yields CDR1 MDHEN and CDR2 SYDVKM. This CDR3 reads CASSLASGYGYTF. CDR3 bases: TGTGCCAGCAGTTTGGCATCAGGCTATGGCTACACCTTC.

A few counts support this clone. Being one base from a much bigger clone, this may be a read error. The CDR3 spells CAWMSCLTGNYGYTF. The CDR3 coding sequence is TGTGCCTGGATGTCCTGCCTGACAGGGAACTATGGCTACACCTTC. This chain connects TRBV30 to TRBJ1-2; 7 bases line up with TRBD1. The CDR3 is 15 residues long. Germline CDR1 reads GTSNPN; CDR2 reads SVGIG (reference sequence). V was pared by 4 bases and J by 2 bases, with 10 bases of the junction left unmatched.

As concerns this clone: Its ends do not fully match the called genes, so a read error is possible. The rearrangement uses TRBV18 and TRBJ1-1; maybe TRBD1 (5 bases). The CDR3 is made up of 13 amino acids. Germline V lookup: CDR1 KGHSH, CDR2 LQKENI. This chain's CDR3 is CASSPRGGTEAFF. CDR3 nucleotide sequence: TGTGCCAGCTCCCCACGGGGCGGCACTGAAGCTTTCTTT.

The rearrangement links TRBV28 to TRBJ2-7; TRBD1 matches 10 bases. The V and J ends lost 6 bases and 4 bases, in that order; junction bases with no gene match: 6. Germline-derived CDR1 and CDR2 are MDHEN and SYDVKM. The CDR3 totals 14 residues. The CDR3 reads CASREGQGKYEQYF. The CDR3 bases are TGTGCCAGCAGGGAGGGACAGGGGAAATACGAGCAGTACTTC.

The chain uses TRBV5-4 and TRBJ2-3; D is unclear. This CDR3 has 15 residues. The germline V gene has CDR1 SGHNT and CDR2 YYREEE (reference sequence). V lost 1 base, J lost 1 base, and 10 bases lay in between. The CDR3 DNA reads TGTGCCAGCAGCTTGAGTTATGGCGGCACAGATACGCAGTATTTT. Translation: CASSLSYGGTDTQYF.

This clone was detected only a few times. The chain joins TRBV6-6 to TRBJ2-2; 7 nucleotides align to TRBD1. From germline, CDR1 is MNHNY and CDR2 SVGAGI (reference sequence). The V and J ends lost 6 bases and 3 bases, in that order; junction bases with no gene match: 4. This CDR3 has 14 amino acids. DNA for the CDR3: TGTGCCAGCAGGGACCAGGGGGACACCGGGGAGCTGTTTTTT. Protein sequence: CASRDQGDTGELFF.

Remarks on this clone: Different DNA sequences within this sample yield the same CDR3. The chain is built from TRBV9 and TRBJ2-7; 12 bases are shared with TRBD2. Germline CDR1 reads SGDLS; CDR2 reads YYNGEE. The junction had 0 bases not matched to a gene; V was cut back by 2 bases and J by 3 bases. The length of the CDR3 is 14 residues. The CDR3 DNA follows: TGTGCCAGCAGCGTGGGACTAGCGGGCTACGAGCAGTACTTC. It is translated as CASSVGLAGYEQYF. The full variable domain, in which reference TRBV9 and TRBJ2-7 provide the parts outside the CDR3, is DSGVTQTPKHLITATGQRVTLRCSPRSGDLSVYWYQQSLDQGLQFLIQYYNGEERAKGNILERFSAQQFPDLHSELNLSSLELGDSALYFCASSVGLAGYEQYFGPGTRLTVT.

CDR3 amino acids: CSVLILAGGKDTQYF. The CDR3, as DNA: TGCAGCGTTCTAATACTAGCGGGGGGGAAGGATACGCAGTATTTT. The chain joins TRBV29-1 to TRBJ2-3; 13 bases match TRBD2. J lost 6 bases, V lost 5 bases, and 8 bases had no gene match. Germline V CDR1 and CDR2: SQVTM, ANQGSEA. The CDR3 is 15 residues long.

V and J are TRBV27 and TRBJ1-6, with 7 nucleotides matching TRBD1. The CDR3 sequence is 15 residues long. Losses at the gene ends were 6 bases for V and 7 bases for J; bases not matched to a gene: 9. Germline V gene data show CDR1 as MNHEY and CDR2 as SMNVEV (reference sequence). The DNA for the CDR3 is TGTGCCAGCAGCTCGCAGACAGGGAGAAATTCACCCCTCCACTTT. This encodes CASSSQTGRNSPLHF.

The rearrangement links TRBV5-1 to TRBJ2-7; 13 nucleotides match TRBD2. The CDR3 is made up of 13 amino acids. Germline values: CDR1 SGHRS, CDR2 YFSETQ. V gave up 3 bases and J gave up 6 bases; unmatched junction bases: 0. The CDR3: CASSWTSGSEQYF. In nucleotides, the CDR3 is TGCGCCAGCAGCTGGACTAGCGGGAGCGAGCAGTACTTC.

This chain uses TRBV7-6 with TRBJ2-7; 9 bases match TRBD1. The CDR3 loop spans 16 amino acids. Trimming took 0 bases from V and 2 from J; bases not matched to a gene: 5. Germline CDR1 SGHVS, CDR2 FNYEAQ. CDR3 loop: CASSLAPGQGAYEQYF. The CDR3 nucleotides read TGTGCCAGCAGCTTAGCTCCGGGACAGGGAGCCTACGAGCAGTACTTC.

The J gene is TRBJ1-5, the V gene TRBV10-3; D call uncertain. CDR3 length equals 14 residues. Trimming removed 3 bases at V and 6 bases at J, with 12 bases between. CDR1 and CDR2 (germline): ENHRY, SYGVKD. CDR3 loop: CAISDHAGGQPQHF. The CDR3 DNA sequence: TGTGCCATCAGTGACCATGCAGGCGGTCAGCCCCAGCATTTT.

J is TRBJ1-1 and V is TRBV6-1; D perhaps matches TRBD1 (5 bases). The V and J ends lost 3 bases and 5 bases respectively, with 10 bases between them. The CDR3 extends over 13 amino acids. Germline V gene data show CDR1 as MNHNS and CDR2 as SASEGT. As DNA, the CDR3 is TGTGCCAGCAGTGAGTGGAGGGGAACTGAAGCTTTCTTT. Translating gives CASSEWRGTEAFF.

The genes are TRBV7-8 and TRBJ2-1, with TRBD2 matching over 8 bases. The CDR3 runs 16 residues. V was pared by 5 bases and J by 9 bases, with 15 bases of the junction left unmatched. The germline V gene encodes CDR1 SGHVS and CDR2 FQNEAQ. Here the CDR3 reads CASSTGLALTRGEQFF. For the CDR3, the DNA is TGTGCCAGCAGCACAGGACTAGCACTAACGAGGGGTGAGCAGTTCTTC.

The sample holds a few counts of this clone. The rearrangement joins TRBV28 to TRBJ2-7; D remains ambiguous. V gave up 7 bases and J gave up 0 bases, with 10 bases separating them. CDR1 and CDR2 from the germline V gene are MDHEN and SYDVKM. This CDR3 spans 13 amino acids. CDR3 sequence reads: CASTPGSSYEQYF. The CDR3 DNA reads TGTGCCAGCACCCCAGGCAGCTCCTACGAGCAGTACTTC.

The V and J genes are TRBV5-1 and TRBJ2-7; D gene unclear. Trimming pared 4 bases from V and 6 bases from J, leaving 17 bases between. The CDR3 length is 14 residues. CDR1 SGHRS and CDR2 YFSETQ come from the germline V gene. The CDR3 DNA reads as TGCGCCAGCAGCCCCGAGCCAGTGGGCATCGAGCAGTACTTC. This codes for CASSPEPVGIEQYF.

This clone has only one observation. The J gene is TRBJ2-3, the V gene TRBV9; D assignment may be TRBD1 or TRBD2 (5 bases each). This CDR3 has 14 residues. V lost 3 bases and J 6 bases, leaving 14 bases between the germline ends. CDR1 SGDLS and CDR2 YYNGEE come from the germline V gene. CDR3 coding DNA: TGTGCCAGCAGCGCAGATGGGGCTAGCGATACGCAGTATTTT. It translates to CASSADGASDTQYF. The whole variable domain, remainder taken from reference TRBV9 and TRBJ2-3, is DSGVTQTPKHLITATGQRVTLRCSPRSGDLSVYWYQQSLDQGLQFLIQYYNGEERAKGNILERFSAQQFPDLHSELNLSSLELGDSALYFCASSADGASDTQYFGPGTRLTVL.